The source of this TCR beta chain is a study of blood T cell repertoires in COVID-19. Study-level information: Samples representing acute and convalescent COVID-19 were sourced from the United States, Italy and Spain. Sources were T cells, B-cell-depleted T cells, or PBMCs; the material itself was cDNA or gDNA.

The CDR3 runs 15 residues. Trimming stripped 4 bases from V and 0 bases from J, with 13 bases between. Germline CDR1 reads MGHRA; CDR2 reads YSYEKL. The protocol was immunoSEQ multiplex PCR, while the TCRdb copy is restricted to in-frame clones and leaves out a portion. The table records around 400,000 clones, around 89% of them present only once. The source is a man between 40 and 49 years old with acute or convalescent COVID-19. J is TRBJ2-7 and V is TRBV4-1, with a possible D match to TRBD1 (6 bases). Sequencing was performed on peripheral blood. The CDR3 protein is CASSPGQSSSYEQYF. The CDR3 coding sequence is TGCGCCAGCAGCCCTGGACAGTCGAGCTCCTACGAGCAGTACTTC.